The 2 T cell receptor beta chains below come from one sample, sequenced in a study of blood T cells in healthy people across ages. Alongside a J-beta primer mix, a sample-barcoded 5' primer served in a second PCR lasting about 6 to 11 cycles. MiXCR was run by TCRdb on the 5' RACE reads, yielding one entry per CDR3 protein. There are 850,000 to 1,000,000 distinct CDR3 sequences in the sample; roughly 47% occur only once, and about 21% lies in the top ten. Material for sequencing was blood. The source of these receptors is a woman aged 55-70 years in good health.

The rearrangement uses TRBV28 and TRBJ2-4; TRBD1 matches 10 bases. The J call may be faulty, since TRBJ2-7 better matches the DNA end. Germline-derived CDR1 and CDR2 are MDHEN and SYDVKM. The CDR3 length is 15 residues. The CDR3 nucleotides read TGTGCCAGCAGTTCCTACGGGACAGGGGCTTACGAGCAGTACTTC. This gives the protein CASSSYGTGAYEQYF.

This clonotype was detected a few times. The chain carries TRBV28 and TRBJ2-7; 10 bases align to TRBD1. The CDR3 spans 15 residues. Germline V gives CDR1 MDHEN, CDR2 SYDVKM. The trim removed 2 bases at V and 3 bases at J, leaving 4 bases unmatched. The DNA for the CDR3 is TGTGCCAGCAGTTTAGGGGGGACAGGGGACTACGAGCAGTACTTC. Its protein is CASSLGGTGDYEQYF. Full variable domain (outside the CDR3, taken from reference TRBV28 and TRBJ2-7): DVKVTQSSRYLVKRTGEKVFLECVQDMDHENMFWYRQDPGLGLRLIYFSYDVKMKEKGDIPEGYSVSREKKERFSLILESASTNQTSMYLCASSLGGTGDYEQYFGPGTRLTVT.